The clone carrying this TCR beta chain was seen repeatedly, ten times or more. Its antigen remains unknown. The V gene lost 1 base and the J gene lost 0 bases, with 9 bases spanning the gap. In germline, CDR1 is SEHNR, CDR2 FQNEAQ (reference sequence). There are 15 residues in the CDR3. The data originate from a study of T-cell reconstitution after alpha-beta-depleted transplantation in children. Study-wide results and limits: Newly generated T cells supplied most T-cell counts and diversity one year post-transplant. Several hundred rapidly expanded clones from non-depleted graft cells reportedly supplied alpha-beta T cells about two months post-transplant.

Unique molecular identifiers tagged the TCRbeta library. TCRdb redid the calling of the PCR reads with MiXCR, one entry per CDR3 protein. The data show tens of thousands of distinct CDR3 sequences, 7.5% to 10% seen once. This clonotype was sampled from a male patient between 2 and 9 years old who had a stem cell transplant for chronic granulomatous disease, so the T cells may come from the graft donor. This specimen was PBMCs, mostly from graft donor cells, taken 60 days after TCRalphabeta/CD19-depleted stem cell transplant. The rearrangement joins TRBV7-9 to TRBJ1-1, with TRBD1 as a possible D gene (5 bases). The CDR3 loop reads CASSLVWTLNTEAFF. The CDR3 DNA follows: TGTGCCAGCAGCTTAGTTTGGACACTGAACACTGAAGCTTTCTTT.